Below, one TCR beta chain is given with its context. Its matching antigen is unknown. Amplification used 60 Vbeta primers and 13 Jbeta primers. Some clones are missing from TCRdb's copy, which holds only in-frame ones; the method was immunoSEQ multiplex PCR. Of approximately 160,000 clones in the sample, around 80% were seen once. The record originates from a study of cytomegalovirus exposure and HLA in healthy donors. V dropped 0 bases and J dropped 7 bases, with 4 bases sitting between them. The CDR3 is 12 amino acids. CDR1 MNHEY and CDR2 SMNVEV come from the germline V gene (reference sequence). Points from the study as a whole: When presence/absence was analysed, sequencing depth was taken to be roughly uniform across donors.

This clonotype was sampled from a woman aged 25 to 39 in good health and CMV-seropositive. The source material was PBMCs. V usage is TRBV27 and J usage is TRBJ1-5; D gene unclear. CDR3 sequence reads: CASSLSRQPQHF. The CDR3 DNA follows: TGTGCCAGCAGTTTATCGCGGCAGCCCCAGCATTTT.